This T cell receptor beta chain was identified in a study of graft-versus-host responses after intestinal transplantation. On the study more broadly: Once they had received anti-thymocyte globulin induction, all recipients took tacrolimus and steroids for around three years.

The CDR3 contains 13 residues. The V and J ends lost 3 bases and 7 bases respectively, with 12 bases between them. Germline V gene lookup returns CDR1 GTSNPN and CDR2 SVGIG (reference sequence). Notes on the study in general: GvH clones detected in recipient marrow included some appearing first in ileum or blood. Where graft-donor T cell macrochimerism was present, patients had high graft-versus-host to host-versus-graft clonal ratios in allografts.

About this clone itself: The target antigen is unknown.

TCRdb's copy holds only in-frame clones and misses some; the assay was immunoSEQ multiplex PCR. Of about 100,000 clones in the sample, about 90% were seen once. The V gene is TRBV30, the J gene TRBJ2-2; D is unresolved. Source: unstimulated CD4+ T cells sorted from spleen or lymph node cells, taken before transplant. The receptor comes from a human donor who was the organ donor for an intestinal transplant. The CDR3 bases are TGTGCCTGGAGGGGCCTTACCGTCGGGGAGCTGTTTTTT. It translates to CAWRGLTVGELFF.